The entry that follows covers one T cell receptor beta chain sequence. What it binds is unknown. Sequencing was limited to surgery cases with top T cell transcript signatures in brain tissue. This sample stems from a study of brain T cells in children with intractable seizures. Trimming shortened V by 3 bases and J by 4 bases, and 9 bases separated the two germline ends. In germline, CDR1 is SGHAT, CDR2 FQNNGV. The length of the CDR3 is 13 residues. General study results and limits: Only CDR3 sequence similarity suggested viral specificity, without known HCMV serostatus. Among the top 50 brain clones were public and private clonotypes.

Assay used: immunoSEQ multiplex PCR; TCRdb lists only in-frame clones, some missing. The table shows several thousand clones, with around 67% occurring only once. This sequence originates from a boy less than two years old with tuberous sclerosis and intractable seizures. This specimen consisted of resected brain tissue, obtained at surgery. The rearrangement uses TRBV11-2 and TRBJ1-1; no clear D. CDR3 in amino acids: CASSFGSGTEAFF. The CDR3 DNA reads as TGTGCCAGCAGCTTTGGGTCGGGCACTGAAGCTTTCTTT.